The 15 T cell receptor beta chains presented below share a single source sample, sequenced in a study of molecular identifiers for immune sequencing clone quantification. MiXCR was run by TCRdb on the PCR reads, yielding one entry per CDR3 protein. The sample includes some 580,000 distinct CDR3 sequences, around 25% seen only once; the top ten take 0.78%. The sequencing sample was made of naive CD8+ T cells from blood, with Jurkat cell RNA spiked in. Specified subset: FACS-sorted CD8+CD4-CCR7+CD45RA+ naive T cells. The receptors originated from a human donor in good health. Some libraries in this study had Jurkat cell RNA spiked in.

This chain uses TRBV28 with TRBJ2-2; 7 nucleotides line up with TRBD1. The CDR3 extends over 15 amino acids. The germline V gene encodes CDR1 MDHEN and CDR2 SYDVKM. V gave up 6 bases and J gave up 2 bases; unmatched junction bases: 6. CDR3 residues: CASRFRGTNTGELFF. The DNA of the CDR3 is TGTGCCAGCAGATTCAGGGGGACCAACACCGGGGAGCTGTTTTTT.

The rearrangement joins TRBV5-1 to TRBJ2-1, with a possible D match to TRBD2 (7 bases). The ends were cut back, 3 bases at V and 2 bases at J, with 15 bases in the middle. This CDR3 has 16 residues. Germline-derived CDR1 and CDR2 are SGHRS and YFSETQ. This CDR3 reads CASSWGGAEPYNEQFF. CDR3 nucleotide sequence: TGCGCCAGCAGCTGGGGGGGGGCGGAGCCCTACAATGAGCAGTTCTTC.

This clonotype has just a few counts. The V call is TRBV10-3, the J call TRBJ2-3; TRBD1 matches 9 bases. The CDR3 spans 16 residues. The V and J ends lost 3 bases and 7 bases, in that order; junction bases with no gene match: 11. Germline lookup yields CDR1 ENHRY and CDR2 SYGVKD. The CDR3 region is CAISDLPGQGRNTQYF. DNA for the CDR3: TGTGCCATCAGTGACCTTCCGGGACAGGGTCGAAATACGCAGTATTTT.

The rearrangement links TRBV4-3 to TRBJ2-5; tentative D call: TRBD1 (5 bases). The germline V gene has CDR1 LGHNA and CDR2 YSLEER. Deletions cut 4 bases from V and 2 bases from J, with 20 bases between. There are 17 residues in the CDR3. This CDR3 is CASSLDRSVARQETQYF. Written as DNA, the CDR3 is TGCGCCAGCAGCCTAGACAGATCCGTGGCTAGACAAGAGACCCAGTACTTC.

The table lists this clonotype with a few counts. The V gene is TRBV30, the J gene TRBJ1-1; TRBD1 aligns across 7 bases. The junction had 3 bases not matched to a gene; V was cut back by 5 bases and J by 0 bases. CDR3 length equals 13 residues. The V gene's germline CDR1 is GTSNPN and CDR2 SVGIG (reference sequence). CDR3 amino acids: CAWEGTVNTEAFF. The CDR3 region has the DNA TGTGCCTGGGAGGGGACAGTGAACACTGAAGCTTTCTTT. Supplemented by reference TRBV30 and TRBJ1-1, the full variable domain reads SQTIHQWPATLVQPVGSPLSLECTVEGTSNPNLYWYRQAAGRGLQLLFYSVGIGQISSEVPQNLSASRPQDRQFILSSKKLLLSDSGFYLCAWEGTVNTEAFFGQGTRLTVV.

This clonotype was seen a few times. The rearrangement uses TRBV28 and TRBJ1-2; 8 positions agree with TRBD1. V was clipped by 3 bases and J by 4 bases; unmatched bases: 13. CDR3 length equals 17 residues. CDR1 is MDHEN and CDR2 is SYDVKM in the germline V gene. CDR3 residues: CASSLNSGTGDAYGYTF. Written as DNA, the CDR3 is TGTGCCAGCAGTTTGAATTCCGGGACAGGAGACGCCTATGGCTACACCTTC.

The V call is TRBV30, the J call TRBJ2-1; tentative D call: TRBD2 (6 bases). The CDR3 extends over 12 amino acids. V was cut by 6 bases and J by 7 bases, with 13 bases left in between. Germline V gene lookup returns CDR1 GTSNPN and CDR2 SVGIG (reference sequence). This chain's CDR3 is CACSGLANEQFF. For the CDR3, the DNA is TGTGCCTGCTCGGGACTGGCTAATGAGCAGTTCTTC.

Regarding this clonotype: A read error may explain this, as a much larger clone is one base away. The gene calls are TRBV6-5 and TRBJ2-5; 12 bases are shared with TRBD2. The CDR3 has 16 residues. The germline gives CDR1 MNHEY, CDR2 SVGAGI. CDR3 loop: CASSPDGLAGKEPQYF. As DNA, the CDR3 is TGTGCCAGCAGTCCTGACGGACTAGCGGGGAAAGAGCCCCAGTACTTC.

This clonotype was detected a few times. The chain couples TRBV14 to TRBJ2-2; no clear D. CDR1 and CDR2 (germline): SGHDN, FVKESK. V was clipped by 0 bases and J by 3 bases, with 8 bases between them. The length of the CDR3 is 15 residues. For the CDR3, the DNA is TGTGCCAGCAGCCAAGAAGTAGGCCACACCGGGGAGCTGTTTTTT. Its translation is CASSQEVGHTGELFF. Combining the CDR3 with reference TRBV14 and TRBJ2-2 gives the whole variable domain EAGVTQFPSHSVIEKGQTVTLRCDPISGHDNLYWYRRVMGKEIKFLLHFVKESKQDESGMPNNRFLAERTGGTYSTLKVQPAELEDSGVYFCASSQEVGHTGELFFGEGSRLTVL.

This sequence joins TRBV28 and TRBJ1-1; 7 nucleotides agree with TRBD1. V lost 3 bases, J lost 3 bases, and 10 bases stayed unmatched. The CDR3 runs 16 residues. Looked up from germline, CDR1 is MDHEN and CDR2 is SYDVKM. For the CDR3, the DNA is TGTGCCAGCAGTTTGTGGCAGGGGGTTGGGGACACTGAAGCTTTCTTT. As protein: CASSLWQGVGDTEAFF.

This chain joins TRBV6-1 and TRBJ1-5; 12 bases map to TRBD1. From germline, CDR1 is MNHNS and CDR2 SASEGT. This CDR3 has 18 amino acids. After removal of 6 bases from V and 9 bases from J, the junction contained 18 bases not matched to a gene. CDR3 nucleotide sequence: TGTGCCAGCAGAGAGTCGGCGGGACAGGGGGCAGAGGTCTGGCCCCAGCATTTT. Translation: CASRESAGQGAEVWPQHF.

This clonotype was recorded many times. The rearrangement joins TRBV3-1 to TRBJ1-1; TRBD1 agrees at 7 bases. Germline V gene sequence: CDR1 LGHDT, CDR2 YNNKEL (reference sequence). The CDR3 extends over 12 amino acids. V lost 3 bases to trimming and J lost 12 bases; unmatched junction nucleotides: 7. The CDR3 protein is CASSHYDRETFF. The CDR3 coding sequence is TGTGCCAGCAGCCACTACGACAGGGAGACTTTCTTT.

For this clonotype: A read error may produce the germline difference seen at one junction end. CDR3 bases: TGTGCCAGCGGTTTAATGACTAGCACAGATACGCAGTATTTT. Residues: CASGLMTSTDTQYF. The chain couples TRBV28 to TRBJ2-3; D not certain. Germline V lookup: CDR1 MDHEN, CDR2 SYDVKM. This CDR3 has 14 amino acids. Looking up the rest from reference TRBV28 and TRBJ2-3 gives the full variable domain: DVKVTQSSRYLVKRTGEKVFLECVQDMDHENMFWYRQDPGLGLRLIYFSYDVKMKEKGDIPEGYSVSREKKERFSLILESASTNQTSMYLCASGLMTSTDTQYFGPGTRLTVL.

This clonotype was counted only a few times. This rearrangement joins TRBV13 to TRBJ2-7; 8 bases fit TRBD2. The germline CDR1 and CDR2 sequences are PRHDT and FYEKMQ (reference sequence). V lost 5 bases and J lost 0; bases outside the gene matches: 3. The CDR3 sequence is 14 residues long. CDR3 DNA sequence: TGTGCCAGCAGCCACGGGACTAGCTCCTACGAGCAGTACTTC. Residues: CASSHGTSSYEQYF. The whole variable domain, filled in from reference TRBV13 and TRBJ2-7, reads AAGVIQSPRHLIKEKRETATLKCYPIPRHDTVYWYQQGPGQDPQFLISFYEKMQSDKGSIPDRFSAQQFSDYHSELNMSSLELGDSALYFCASSHGTSSYEQYFGPGTRLTVT.

This clonotype was seen repeatedly, ten times or more. The chain joins TRBV5-1 to TRBJ2-6; 9 bases are shared with TRBD2. V lost 4 bases to trimming and J lost 2 bases; unmatched junction nucleotides: 10. The CDR3 is made up of 18 amino acids. Germline lookup yields CDR1 SGHRS and CDR2 YFSETQ. CDR3 nucleotides: TGCGCCAGCAGCCCGCTTTTGCGGGAGGGCCCTGGGGCCAACGTCCTGACTTTC. This gives the protein CASSPLLREGPGANVLTF.